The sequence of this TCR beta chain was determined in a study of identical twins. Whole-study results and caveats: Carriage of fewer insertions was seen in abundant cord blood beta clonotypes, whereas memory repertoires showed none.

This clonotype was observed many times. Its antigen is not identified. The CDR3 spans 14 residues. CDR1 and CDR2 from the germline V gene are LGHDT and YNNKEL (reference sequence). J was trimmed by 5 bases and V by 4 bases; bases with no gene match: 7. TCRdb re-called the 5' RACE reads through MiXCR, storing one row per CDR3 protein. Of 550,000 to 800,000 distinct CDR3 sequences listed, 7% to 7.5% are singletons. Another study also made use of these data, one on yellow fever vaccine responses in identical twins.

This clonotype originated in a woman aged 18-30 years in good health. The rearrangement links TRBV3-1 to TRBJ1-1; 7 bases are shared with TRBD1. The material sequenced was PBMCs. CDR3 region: CASSRPGQTTEAFF. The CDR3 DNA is TGTGCCAGCAGCCGACCGGGACAGACTACTGAAGCTTTCTTT. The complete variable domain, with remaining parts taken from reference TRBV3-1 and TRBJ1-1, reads DTAVSQTPKYLVTQMGNDKSIKCEQNLGHDTMYWYKQDSKKFLKIMFSYNNKELIINETVPNRFSPKSPDKAHLNLHINSLELGDSAVYFCASSRPGQTTEAFFGQGTRLTVV.